These 8 T cell receptor beta chains share one sample of origin, sequenced in a study of T-cell memory formation after mild COVID-19. TCRdb re-called the 5' RACE reads through MiXCR, storing one row per CDR3 protein. The table lists approximately 28,000 distinct CDR3 sequences, 12% of them singletons. Material for sequencing was PBMCs or a T cell subset sorted from them (not recorded which). The source of these receptors is an adult woman who had mild COVID-19 (a few samples of this study predate the infection). Cell type and time point are not known.

This clonotype was counted many times. The genes are TRBV5-1 and TRBJ1-1, with TRBD1 identical over 7 bases. J lost 0 bases, V lost 6 bases, and 2 bases had no gene match. Germline V lookup: CDR1 SGHRS, CDR2 YFSETQ. The CDR3 has 13 residues. As DNA, the CDR3 is TGCGCCAGCACGGGACAGATGAACACTGAAGCTTTCTTT. It yields the protein CASTGQMNTEAFF.

This clonotype was detected ten times or more. This rearrangement joins TRBV15 to TRBJ1-1; D gene uncertain. Germline CDR1 is LNHNV and CDR2 is YYDKDF (reference sequence). This CDR3 has 12 residues. V was pared by 2 bases and J by 4 bases, with 5 bases between. CDR3 sequence reads: CATSRMGTEAFF. CDR3 in DNA: TGTGCCACCAGCAGAATGGGCACTGAAGCTTTCTTT.

This clonotype was counted ten times or more. This chain uses TRBV20-1 with TRBJ2-2; D is unresolved. V lost 3 bases and J lost 0, with 5 bases in between. Germline V gene data show CDR1 as DFQATT and CDR2 as SNEGSKA (reference sequence). The CDR3 extends over 13 amino acids. The CDR3 is CSASVPNTGELFF. CDR3 DNA sequence: TGCAGTGCTAGTGTACCGAACACCGGGGAGCTGTTTTTT.

The rearrangement uses TRBV5-1 and TRBJ1-5, with 7 positions matching TRBD1. Germline CDR1 SGHRS, CDR2 YFSETQ. The CDR3 spans 15 residues. V lost 4 bases and J lost 0; bases outside the gene matches: 4. As DNA, the CDR3 is TGCGCCAGCAGCCCCGGACAGGCTAGCAATCAGCCCCAGCATTTT. Translation gives CASSPGQASNQPQHF.

The table lists this clonotype with many counts. The rearrangement links TRBV12-3 or TRBV12-4 to TRBJ2-5; the D gene could be TRBD1 or TRBD2 (6 bases each). The CDR3 loop spans 12 amino acids. V gave up 2 bases and J gave up 10 bases, with 11 bases separating them. The CDR3 protein is CASSLSGGGQYF. The DNA for the CDR3 is TGTGCCAGCAGTTTATCAGGAGGGGGCCAGTACTTC.

This clonotype qualifies as medium-sized (0.01 to 0.1%). The gene calls are TRBV5-1 and TRBJ2-1, with 8 nucleotides matching TRBD1. There are 16 residues in the CDR3. Germline-derived CDR1 and CDR2 are SGHRS and YFSETQ. J was trimmed by 3 bases and V by 1 base; bases with no gene match: 6. CDR3 bases: TGCGCCAGCAGCTTGCTTACAGGGGGGCTCTACAATGAGCAGTTCTTC. This codes for CASSLLTGGLYNEQFF.

This clonotype was observed at least ten times. The chain uses TRBV9 and TRBJ2-6; 8 bases are shared with TRBD1. The CDR3 has 17 residues. With V trimmed by 2 bases and J by 8 bases, 12 bases remained unmatched. Germline V gene data show CDR1 as SGDLS and CDR2 as YYNGEE. This CDR3 is CASSVLDRVNLPNVLTF. In DNA, the CDR3 is TGTGCCAGCAGCGTGTTGGACAGGGTCAATCTCCCCAACGTCCTGACTTTC.

This clonotype is medium-sized by share. V and J are TRBV12-3 or TRBV12-4 and TRBJ2-2, with D perhaps matching TRBD1 (5 bases). This CDR3 has 19 amino acids. Trimming stripped 4 bases from V and 6 bases from J, with 27 bases between. CDR3 loop: CASSSVLRVLNPPAGELFF. The CDR3 DNA sequence: TGTGCCAGCAGTTCCGTGCTCAGGGTTCTTAATCCACCGGCCGGGGAGCTGTTTTTT.